A single sample is the source of the 30 T cell receptor beta chains below, sequenced in a study of blood T cell repertoires in COVID-19 (dated by TCRdb to about 2020). Library prep was done by the immunoSEQ multiplex PCR assay. This is the immuneACCESS table as TCRdb keeps it, with only in-frame sequences that have V and J called. A part of the clones is gone; compared with another copy, unresolved V genes explain less than half, and the rest is unexplained. The sample table records about 100,000 clones; about 90% of these occur just once. Nearly 20% of the sample is taken by the ten largest. Source material: peripheral blood. The receptors originated from a human donor in a cohort sampled during active COVID-19.

The chain couples TRBV5-4 to TRBJ2-1; perhaps TRBD1 as D (5 bases). V was cut by 5 bases and J by 8 bases, with 17 bases left in between. Germline CDR1 is SGHNT and CDR2 is YYREEE (reference sequence). The CDR3 runs 14 residues. The DNA for the CDR3 is TGTGCCAGCAGGAAGGGGCCAAGCATTGATGAGCAGTTCTTC. Translated, it gives CASRKGPSIDEQFF.

This clone was detected only a few times. Here the CDR3 reads CSVAQGKAGANVLTF. In nucleotides, the CDR3 is TGCAGCGTTGCCCAGGGGAAGGCTGGGGCCAACGTCCTGACTTTC. The J gene is TRBJ2-6, the V gene TRBV29-1, with D maybe TRBD1 (6 bases). The CDR3 contains 15 residues. Germline values: CDR1 SQVTM, CDR2 ANQGSEA. V shed 4 bases and J shed 2 bases, with 12 bases lying between them.

The chain is built from TRBV13 and TRBJ2-7; 7 nucleotides match TRBD2. V shed 6 bases and J 4 bases; nucleotides not matched to a gene: 9. The CDR3 is 14 residues long. The germline gives CDR1 PRHDT, CDR2 FYEKMQ (reference sequence). CDR3 amino acids: CASSEGGSPYEQYF. The DNA for the CDR3 is TGTGCCAGCAGTGAAGGCGGGAGCCCATACGAGCAGTACTTC.

The rearrangement links TRBV19 to TRBJ1-2, with D uncertain. Germline V gene sequence: CDR1 LNHDA, CDR2 SQIVND (reference sequence). The CDR3 is 16 residues long. Trimming removed 3 bases at V and 8 bases at J, with 22 bases between. CDR3 DNA sequence: TGTGCCAGTAGTATCGCCAGGCCCCAAGGCAGTAGAGGCTACACCTTC. Its translation: CASSIARPQGSRGYTF.

The CDR3 bases are TGTGCCAGCAGCCAAGATTTCTCGTATACAGATACGCAGTATTTT. Protein: CASSQDFSYTDTQYF. The chain has TRBV3-1 (or the pseudogene TRBV3-2) and TRBJ2-3; no clear D gene. CDR3 length equals 15 residues. Per germline, CDR1 LGHDT and CDR2 YNNKEL (reference sequence). Trimming shortened V by 0 bases and J by 3 bases, and 10 bases separated the two germline ends.

The chain links TRBV7-3 to TRBJ2-1, with 7 bases identical to TRBD1. The CDR3 is 12 residues long. Germline lookup yields CDR1 SGHTA and CDR2 FQGTGA. Trimming cost V 5 bases and J 9 bases; bases outside gene matches: 4. The CDR3 is CASSPPGGEQFF. In DNA form, the CDR3 reads TGTGCCAGCAGCCCACCAGGGGGTGAGCAGTTCTTC.

V is TRBV9 and J is TRBJ2-7; perhaps TRBD2 as D (6 bases). This CDR3 has 12 residues. Deletions cut 3 bases from V and 7 bases from J, with 11 bases between. The V gene's germline CDR1 is SGDLS and CDR2 YYNGEE. The CDR3 DNA follows: TGTGCCAGCAGCGCGGGAGAAAGGGAGCAGTACTTC. The encoded protein is CASSAGEREQYF.

The chain couples TRBV6-5 to TRBJ2-7; TRBD1 matches 7 bases. Trimming removed 5 bases from V and 5 bases from J; junction bases left unmatched: 6. This CDR3 is 13 amino acids long. The germline V gene has CDR1 MNHEY and CDR2 SVGAGI. Here the CDR3 reads CASSLTGANEQYF. In DNA form, the CDR3 reads TGTGCCAGCAGTCTCACAGGGGCCAACGAGCAGTACTTC.

The V call is TRBV6-5, the J call TRBJ1-4; possible D gene TRBD1, 6 bases. V lost 6 bases and J 3 bases, leaving 11 bases between the germline ends. The CDR3 loop spans 14 amino acids. The germline CDR1 and CDR2 sequences are MNHEY and SVGAGI. The chain's CDR3 is CASSHRESNEKLFF. The DNA for the CDR3 is TGTGCCAGCAGCCACAGGGAATCTAATGAAAAACTGTTTTTT.

The chain employs TRBV19 and TRBJ2-7, with 8 bases fitting TRBD1. The germline gives CDR1 LNHDA, CDR2 SQIVND (reference sequence). The ends lost 5 bases at V and 9 bases at J; junction bases unmatched: 15. CDR3 length: 15 amino acids. The CDR3 nucleotides read TGTGCCAGTAGTCTTACCGGGACAGGTTCCGGAGGGCAGTACTTC. Translated, it gives CASSLTGTGSGGQYF.

The rearrangement uses TRBV15 and TRBJ1-2; 9 bases are a match to TRBD1. The CDR3 spans 13 residues. The J segment lost 7 bases and the V segment lost 5 bases, leaving 5 bases of the junction unmatched. Germline V gene sequence: CDR1 LNHNV, CDR2 YYDKDF (reference sequence). The CDR3 sequence is CATSELDRGGYTF. CDR3 DNA sequence: TGTGCCACCAGCGAACTGGACAGGGGTGGCTACACCTTC.

The rearrangement uses TRBV18 and TRBJ2-7, with TRBD1 as a possible D gene (5 bases). There are 13 residues in the CDR3. Germline assignment: CDR1 KGHSH and CDR2 LQKENI. Trimming shortened V by 4 bases and J by 2 bases, and 9 bases separated the two germline ends. CDR3 DNA sequence: TGTGCCAGCTCACAAACAGGACCCTACGAGCAGTACTTC. Its protein product is CASSQTGPYEQYF.

This clone was observed once. The V and J genes are TRBV6-5 and TRBJ1-1; D possibly corresponds to TRBD1 (6 bases). This CDR3 is built from 15 residues. Trimming removed 4 bases at V and 4 bases at J, with 16 bases between. Germline values: CDR1 MNHEY, CDR2 SVGAGI. CDR3 sequence reads: CASSWSGVLATEAFF. Here the CDR3 DNA reads TGTGCCAGCAGTTGGTCAGGGGTTTTGGCCACTGAAGCTTTCTTT.

Comment on this clone: One junction end disagrees with the germline gene, perhaps due to a read error. This rearrangement joins TRBV7-7 to TRBJ2-5, with TRBD1 as a possible D gene (6 bases). This CDR3 has 14 amino acids. Germline lookup yields CDR1 SSHAT and CDR2 FNYEAQ (reference sequence). The CDR3 region is CASSLSGQKETQYF. CDR3 DNA: TGTGCTAGCAGCTTAAGCGGACAGAAAGAGACCCAGTACTTC. Full variable domain (rest looked up from reference TRBV7-7 and TRBJ2-5): GAGVSQSPRYKVTKRGQDVTLRCDPISSHATLYWYQQALGQGPEFLTYFNYEAQPDKSGLPSDRFSAERPEGSISTLTIQRTEQRDSAMYRCASSLSGQKETQYFGPGTRLLVL.

The chain is built from TRBV5-4 and TRBJ1-2, with D possibly TRBD1 on 5 matching bases. Germline CDR1 SGHNT, CDR2 YYREEE (reference sequence). Between the trimmed V and J ends, which lost 4 bases and 4 bases, there was a span of 14 bases. CDR3 size: 14 residues. This CDR3 reads CASSPGGFSYGYTF. For the CDR3, the DNA is TGTGCCAGCAGCCCCGGGGGGTTTAGCTATGGCTACACCTTC.

A single count supports this clone. This chain links TRBV12-5 with TRBJ1-1; 7 nucleotides agree with TRBD1. CDR1 and CDR2 (germline): LGHNT, FRNRAP. The CDR3 is 15 amino acids. V gave up 6 bases and J gave up 1 base; unmatched junction bases: 8. The CDR3 DNA is TGTGCTAGTGGCTGGAGACAGGGCGGGAACACTGAAGCTTTCTTT. Amino acid sequence: CASGWRQGGNTEAFF.

V gene TRBV6-5 combines with J gene TRBJ1-5; D gene ambiguous. The germline gives CDR1 MNHEY, CDR2 SVGAGI. The CDR3 consists of 13 residues. Trimming stripped 3 bases from V and 7 bases from J, with 10 bases between. DNA for the CDR3: TGTGCCAGCAGTTATTCCCTGCGGCAGCCCCAGCATTTT. This encodes CASSYSLRQPQHF.

The chain employs TRBV5-1 and TRBJ2-5; D gene uncertain. The CDR3 extends over 12 amino acids. The V end was cut by 4 bases, the J end by 0 bases, with 4 bases between. CDR1 SGHRS and CDR2 YFSETQ come from the germline V gene. CDR3 residues: CASSPNQETQYF. DNA of the CDR3: TGCGCCAGCAGCCCCAACCAAGAGACCCAGTACTTC.

The chain recombines TRBV13 with TRBJ2-7; 10 nucleotides line up with TRBD2. The CDR3 runs to 14 residues. Trimming at V came to 5 bases and at J to 0 bases, leaving 1 base not matched to a gene. Germline V lookup: CDR1 PRHDT, CDR2 FYEKMQ (reference sequence). The CDR3 nucleotides read TGTGCCAGCAGCCCTAGCGGGAGCTCCTACGAGCAGTACTTC. Translating it yields CASSPSGSSYEQYF.

This clone was seen a handful of times. The rearrangement uses TRBV18 and TRBJ2-7; 8 bases are shared with TRBD1. The CDR3 has 14 residues. The V segment lost 6 bases and the J segment 1 base; nucleotides outside the gene matches: 5. Germline CDR1 reads KGHSH; CDR2 reads LQKENI. The CDR3 protein is CASSRRDRSYEQYF. The CDR3 DNA follows: TGTGCCAGCTCCCGGCGGGACAGGTCCTACGAGCAGTACTTC.

This clone was counted a single time. The chain couples TRBV29-1 to TRBJ1-1; the D gene is possibly TRBD1 (5 bases). Between the trimmed V and J ends, which lost 5 bases and 4 bases, there was a span of 14 bases. This CDR3 is built from 13 residues. CDR1 is SQVTM, CDR2 ANQGSEA, per germline. This chain's CDR3 is CSVFNQGTTEAFF. CDR3 nucleotide sequence: TGCAGCGTTTTTAATCAGGGTACCACTGAAGCTTTCTTT.

The rearrangement links TRBV7-2 to TRBJ2-3, with D tentatively TRBD1 (6 bases). With 6 bases removed from V and 1 base from J, the gap between germline ends came to 11 bases. CDR1 and CDR2 (germline): SGHTA, FQGNSA. The CDR3 loop spans 14 amino acids. The CDR3 nucleotides are TGTGCCAGCAGTCGTCGGACAGGCACAGATACGCAGTATTTT. Translating it yields CASSRRTGTDTQYF.

The CDR3 reads CASSPTGQGHEKLFF. In DNA, the CDR3 is TGTGCCAGCAGCCCGACCGGACAGGGGCATGAAAAACTGTTTTTT. This chain links TRBV7-6 with TRBJ1-4; 9 nucleotides match TRBD1. This CDR3 contains 15 residues. Trimming removed 5 bases from V and 6 bases from J; junction bases left unmatched: 7. CDR1 SGHVS and CDR2 FNYEAQ come from the germline V gene. Filled out from reference TRBV7-6 and TRBJ1-4, the complete variable domain reads GAGVSQSPRYKVTKRGQDVALRCDPISGHVSLYWYRQALGQGPEFLTYFNYEAQQDKSGLPNDRFSAERPEGSISTLTIQRTEQRDSAMYRCASSPTGQGHEKLFFGSGTQLSVL.

The CDR3 region is CASRGDYNSPLHF. CDR3 in DNA: TGTGCCTCCCGCGGGGATTATAATTCACCCCTCCACTTT. This chain joins TRBV5-4 and TRBJ1-6; D gene uncertain. The V end was cut by 10 bases, the J end by 4 bases, with 12 bases between. The CDR3 extends over 13 amino acids. Germline-derived CDR1 and CDR2 are SGHNT and YYREEE (reference sequence).

The chain recombines TRBV11-2 with TRBJ2-1; TRBD2 aligns across 13 bases. Losses at the gene ends were 6 bases for V and 3 bases for J; bases not matched to a gene: 5. Germline V CDR1 and CDR2: SGHAT, FQNNGV. The CDR3 loop spans 16 amino acids. The CDR3 sequence: CASRSLAGGDYNEQFF. The CDR3 DNA reads TGTGCCAGCAGATCACTAGCGGGAGGGGACTACAATGAGCAGTTCTTC.

The CDR3 nucleotides are TGTGCCAGCAGCGAAGGACAGGGGAGCAATCAGCCCCAGCATTTT. It specifies CASSEGQGSNQPQHF. The chain couples TRBV9 to TRBJ1-5, with 9 positions matching TRBD1. After removal of 3 bases from V and 1 base from J, the junction contained 2 bases not matched to a gene. The CDR3 loop spans 15 amino acids. Germline V CDR1 and CDR2: SGDLS, YYNGEE.

This chain joins TRBV9 and TRBJ2-1; the match to TRBD2 covers 12 bases. This CDR3 is built from 14 residues. CDR1 is SGDLS, CDR2 YYNGEE, per germline. Trimming cost V 3 bases and J 8 bases; bases outside gene matches: 3. The CDR3 region has the DNA TGTGCCAGCAGCGGAACTAGCGGGAGGCATGAGCAGTTCTTC. It codes for CASSGTSGRHEQFF.

The chain joins TRBV2 to TRBJ2-7; 8 bases are shared with TRBD2. Trimming took 7 bases from V and 4 from J; bases not matched to a gene: 9. Germline V gives CDR1 SNHLY, CDR2 FYNNEI. This CDR3 is built from 14 residues. CDR3 region: CASNEGLGFYEQYF. The CDR3 DNA is TGTGCCAGCAACGAGGGACTAGGCTTTTACGAGCAGTACTTC.

The rearrangement joins TRBV28 to TRBJ1-2, with 9 bases lining up with TRBD1. This CDR3 region has 14 residues. Germline V gene sequence: CDR1 MDHEN, CDR2 SYDVKM. V was pared by 6 bases and J by 4 bases, with 6 bases of the junction left unmatched. The CDR3 loop is CASRAEDRGYGYTF. CDR3 DNA sequence: TGTGCCAGCAGGGCCGAGGACAGGGGCTATGGCTACACCTTC.

The chain recombines TRBV2 with TRBJ2-2, with TRBD2 matching over 8 bases. This CDR3 comprises 16 residues. With 2 bases clipped from V and 6 bases from J, the junction kept 8 bases outside the gene matches. Germline CDR1 SNHLY, CDR2 FYNNEI. CDR3 sequence: CASSEIPAGVSGELFF. In nucleotides, the CDR3 is TGTGCCAGCAGTGAAATTCCAGCGGGAGTGTCCGGGGAGCTGTTTTTT.